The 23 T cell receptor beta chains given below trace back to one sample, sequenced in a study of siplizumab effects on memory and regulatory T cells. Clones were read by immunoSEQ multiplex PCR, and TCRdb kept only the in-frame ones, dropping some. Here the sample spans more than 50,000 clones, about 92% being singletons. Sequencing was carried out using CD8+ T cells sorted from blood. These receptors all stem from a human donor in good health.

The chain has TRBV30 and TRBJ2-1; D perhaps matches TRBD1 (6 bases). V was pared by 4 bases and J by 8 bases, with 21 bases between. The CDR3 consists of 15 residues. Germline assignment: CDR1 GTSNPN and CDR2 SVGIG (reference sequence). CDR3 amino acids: CAWIKGGHPADEQFF. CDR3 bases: TGTGCCTGGATCAAAGGGGGACATCCCGCGGATGAGCAGTTCTTC.

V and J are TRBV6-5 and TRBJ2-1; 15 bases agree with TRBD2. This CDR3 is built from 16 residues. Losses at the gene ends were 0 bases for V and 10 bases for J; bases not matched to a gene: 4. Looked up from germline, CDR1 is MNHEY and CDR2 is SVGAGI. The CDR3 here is CASSYSGLAGGGEQFF. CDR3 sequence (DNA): TGTGCCAGCAGTTACTCGGGACTAGCGGGAGGAGGAGAGCAGTTCTTC.

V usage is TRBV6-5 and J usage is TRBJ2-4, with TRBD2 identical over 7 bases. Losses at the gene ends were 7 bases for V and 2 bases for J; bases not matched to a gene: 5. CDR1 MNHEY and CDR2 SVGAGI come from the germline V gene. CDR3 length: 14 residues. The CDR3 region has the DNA TGTGCCAGCACCCCCGGGGGGACCAAAAACATTCAGTACTTC. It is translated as CASTPGGTKNIQYF.

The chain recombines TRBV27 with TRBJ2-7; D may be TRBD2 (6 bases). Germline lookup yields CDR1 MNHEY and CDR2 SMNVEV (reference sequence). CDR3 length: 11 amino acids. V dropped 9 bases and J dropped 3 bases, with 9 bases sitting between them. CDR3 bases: TGTGCCAGTCAGGAGGGCTACGAGCAGTACTTC. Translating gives CASQEGYEQYF.

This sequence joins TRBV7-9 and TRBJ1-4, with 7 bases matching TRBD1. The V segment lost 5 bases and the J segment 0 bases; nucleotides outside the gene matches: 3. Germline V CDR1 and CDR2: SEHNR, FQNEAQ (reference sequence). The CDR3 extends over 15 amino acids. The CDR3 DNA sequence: TGTGCCAGCAGCCATGGGACAGCAACTAATGAAAAACTGTTTTTT. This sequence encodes CASSHGTATNEKLFF. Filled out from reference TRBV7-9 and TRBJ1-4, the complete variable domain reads DTGVSQNPRHKITKRGQNVTFRCDPISEHNRLYWYRQTLGQGPEFLTYFQNEAQLEKSRLLSDRFSAERPKGSFSTLEIQRTEQGDSAMYLCASSHGTATNEKLFFGSGTQLSVL.

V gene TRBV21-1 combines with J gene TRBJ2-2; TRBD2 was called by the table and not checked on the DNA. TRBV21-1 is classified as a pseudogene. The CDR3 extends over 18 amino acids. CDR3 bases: TGTGCCAGCAGCAAAACGTTCGGGGGGCGCCCGAACACCGGGGAGCTGTTTTTT. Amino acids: CASSKTFGGRPNTGELFF.

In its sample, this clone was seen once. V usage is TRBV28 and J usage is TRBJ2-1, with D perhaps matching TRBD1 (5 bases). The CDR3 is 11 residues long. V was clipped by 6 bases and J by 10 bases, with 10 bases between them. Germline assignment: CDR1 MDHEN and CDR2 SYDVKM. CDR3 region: CASSPGSEQFF. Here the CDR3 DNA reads TGTGCCAGCAGCCCAGGGTCAGAGCAGTTCTTC.

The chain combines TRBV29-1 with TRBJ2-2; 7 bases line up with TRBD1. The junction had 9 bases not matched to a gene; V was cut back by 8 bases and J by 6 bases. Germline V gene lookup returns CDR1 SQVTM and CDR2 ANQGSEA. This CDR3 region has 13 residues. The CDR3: CSMRTGLAGELFF. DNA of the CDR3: TGCAGCATGAGGACAGGATTGGCCGGGGAGCTGTTTTTT.

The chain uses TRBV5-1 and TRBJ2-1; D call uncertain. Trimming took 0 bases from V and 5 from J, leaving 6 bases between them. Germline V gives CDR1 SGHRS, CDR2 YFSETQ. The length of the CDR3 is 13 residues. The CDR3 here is CASSLEQNNEQFF. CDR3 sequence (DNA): TGCGCCAGCAGCTTGGAACAGAACAATGAGCAGTTCTTC.

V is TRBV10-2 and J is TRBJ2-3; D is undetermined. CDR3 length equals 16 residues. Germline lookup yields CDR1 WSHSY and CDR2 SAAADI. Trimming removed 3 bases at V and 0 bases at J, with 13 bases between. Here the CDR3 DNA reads TGCGCCAGCAGTGATGTCGAAGCAGATAGCACAGATACGCAGTATTTT. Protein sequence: CASSDVEADSTDTQYF.

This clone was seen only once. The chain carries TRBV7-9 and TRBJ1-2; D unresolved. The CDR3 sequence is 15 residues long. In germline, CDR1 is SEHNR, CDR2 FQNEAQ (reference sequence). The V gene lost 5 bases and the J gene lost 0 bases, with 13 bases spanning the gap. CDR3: CASSGGEEANYGYTF. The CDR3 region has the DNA TGTGCCAGCAGCGGAGGCGAGGAGGCTAACTATGGCTACACCTTC.

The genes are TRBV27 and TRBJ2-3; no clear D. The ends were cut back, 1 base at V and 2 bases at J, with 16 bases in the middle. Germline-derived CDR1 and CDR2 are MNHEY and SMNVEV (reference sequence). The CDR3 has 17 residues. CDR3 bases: TGTGCCAGCAGTTTATTGGCTAGTAGGCTCTTCACAGATACGCAGTATTTT. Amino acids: CASSLLASRLFTDTQYF.

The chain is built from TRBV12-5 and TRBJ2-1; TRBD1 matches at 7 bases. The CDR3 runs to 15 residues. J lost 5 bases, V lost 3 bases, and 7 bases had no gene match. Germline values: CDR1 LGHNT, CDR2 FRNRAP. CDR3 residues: CASGLRTGWNNEQFF. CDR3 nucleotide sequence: TGTGCTAGTGGTTTAAGGACAGGTTGGAACAATGAGCAGTTCTTC. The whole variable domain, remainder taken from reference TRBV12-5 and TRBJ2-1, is DARVTQTPRHKVTEMGQEVTMRCQPILGHNTVFWYRQTMMQGLELLAYFRNRAPLDDSGMPKDRFSAEMPDATLATLKIQPSEPRDSAVYFCASGLRTGWNNEQFFGPGTRLTVL.

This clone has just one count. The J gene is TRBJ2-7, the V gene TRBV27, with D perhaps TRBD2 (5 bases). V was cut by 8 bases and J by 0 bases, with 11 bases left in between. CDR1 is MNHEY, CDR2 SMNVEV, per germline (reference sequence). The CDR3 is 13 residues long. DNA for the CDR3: TGTGCCAGCCGTAGCGTAAGCTCCTACGAGCAGTACTTC. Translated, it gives CASRSVSSYEQYF.

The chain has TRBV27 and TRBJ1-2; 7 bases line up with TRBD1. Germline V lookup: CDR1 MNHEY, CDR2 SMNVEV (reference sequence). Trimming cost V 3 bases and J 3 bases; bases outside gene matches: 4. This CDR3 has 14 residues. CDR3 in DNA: TGTGCCAGCAGTTTCGGACAGGACCACTATGGCTACACCTTC. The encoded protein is CASSFGQDHYGYTF.

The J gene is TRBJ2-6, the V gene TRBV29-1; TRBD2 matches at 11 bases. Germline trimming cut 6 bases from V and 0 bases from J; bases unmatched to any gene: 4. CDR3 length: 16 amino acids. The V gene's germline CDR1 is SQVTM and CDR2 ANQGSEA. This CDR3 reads CSVSSGRYSGANVLTF. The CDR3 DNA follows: TGCAGCGTATCTAGCGGGAGGTACTCTGGGGCCAACGTCCTGACTTTC.

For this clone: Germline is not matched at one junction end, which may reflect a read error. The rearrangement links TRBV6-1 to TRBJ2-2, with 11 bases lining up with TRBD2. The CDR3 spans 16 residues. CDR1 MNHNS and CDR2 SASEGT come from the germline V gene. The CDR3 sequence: CASREGLAGYTGELFF. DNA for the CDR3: TGTGCCAGCAGGGAAGGACTAGCGGGCTACACCGGGGAGCTGTTTTTT.

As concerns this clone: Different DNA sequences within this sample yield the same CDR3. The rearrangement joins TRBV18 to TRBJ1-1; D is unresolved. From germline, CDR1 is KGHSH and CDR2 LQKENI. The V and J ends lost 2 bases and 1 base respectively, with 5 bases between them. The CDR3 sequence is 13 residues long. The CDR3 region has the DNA TGTGCCAGCTCACCAGAGGGGAACACTGAAGCTTTCTTT. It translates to CASSPEGNTEAFF. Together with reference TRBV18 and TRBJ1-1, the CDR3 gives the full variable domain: NAGVMQNPRHLVRRRGQEARLRCSPMKGHSHVYWYRQLPEEGLKFMVYLQKENIIDESGMPKERFSAEFPKEGPSILRIQQVVRGDSAAYFCASSPEGNTEAFFGQGTRLTVV.

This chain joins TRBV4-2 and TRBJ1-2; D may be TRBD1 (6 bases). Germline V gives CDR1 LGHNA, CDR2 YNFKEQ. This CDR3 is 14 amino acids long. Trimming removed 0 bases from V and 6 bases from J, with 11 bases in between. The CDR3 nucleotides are TGTGCCAGCAGCCAAGATTGGGGGCGCGATGGCTACACCTTC. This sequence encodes CASSQDWGRDGYTF.

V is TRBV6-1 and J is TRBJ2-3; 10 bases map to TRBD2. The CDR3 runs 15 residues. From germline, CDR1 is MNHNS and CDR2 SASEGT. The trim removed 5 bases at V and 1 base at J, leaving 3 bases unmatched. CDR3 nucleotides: TGTGCCAGCAGTTTAGGACTAGCGGGCACAGATACGCAGTATTTT. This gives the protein CASSLGLAGTDTQYF.

The chain's CDR3 is CASSLAFSGGYYEQYF. DNA for the CDR3: TGTGCCAGCAGCTTAGCCTTCTCGGGAGGGTACTACGAGCAGTACTTC. The V call is TRBV7-9, the J call TRBJ2-7; 8 nucleotides line up with TRBD2. The CDR3 spans 16 residues. The V gene's germline CDR1 is SEHNR and CDR2 FQNEAQ (reference sequence). V shed 0 bases and J 3 bases; nucleotides not matched to a gene: 7. Together with reference TRBV7-9 and TRBJ2-7, the CDR3 gives the full variable domain: DTGVSQNPRHKITKRGQNVTFRCDPISEHNRLYWYRQTLGQGPEFLTYFQNEAQLEKSRLLSDRFSAERPKGSFSTLEIQRTEQGDSAMYLCASSLAFSGGYYEQYFGPGTRLTVT.

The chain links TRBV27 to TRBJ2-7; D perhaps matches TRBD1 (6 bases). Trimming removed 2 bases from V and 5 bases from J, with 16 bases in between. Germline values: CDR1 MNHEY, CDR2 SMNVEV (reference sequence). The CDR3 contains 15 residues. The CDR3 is CASSLNLGARNEQYF. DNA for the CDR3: TGTGCCAGCAGTTTAAATTTGGGGGCTAGAAACGAGCAGTACTTC.

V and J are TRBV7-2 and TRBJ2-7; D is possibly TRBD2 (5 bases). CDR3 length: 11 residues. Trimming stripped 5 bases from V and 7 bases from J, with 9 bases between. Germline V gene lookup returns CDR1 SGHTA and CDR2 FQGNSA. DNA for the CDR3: TGTGCCAGCAGCACCTCGGGGGAGCAGTACTTC. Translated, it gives CASSTSGEQYF.